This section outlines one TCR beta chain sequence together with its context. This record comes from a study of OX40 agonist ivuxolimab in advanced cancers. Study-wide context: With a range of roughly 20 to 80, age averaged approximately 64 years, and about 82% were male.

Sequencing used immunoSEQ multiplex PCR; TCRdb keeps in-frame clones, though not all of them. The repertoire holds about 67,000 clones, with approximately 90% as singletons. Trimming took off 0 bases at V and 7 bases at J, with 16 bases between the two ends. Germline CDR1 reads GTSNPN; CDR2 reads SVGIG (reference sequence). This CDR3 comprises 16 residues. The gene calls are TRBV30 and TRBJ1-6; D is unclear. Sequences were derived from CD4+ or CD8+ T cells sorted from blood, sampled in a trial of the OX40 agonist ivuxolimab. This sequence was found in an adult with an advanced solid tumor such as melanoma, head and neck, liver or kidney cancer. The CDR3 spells CAWSVPDLTGNSPLHF. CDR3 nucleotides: TGTGCCTGGAGTGTACCGGATTTAACCGGGAATTCACCCCTCCACTTT.